Listed here are 6 T cell receptor beta chains from one sample, sequenced in a study of cytomegalovirus exposure and HLA in healthy donors. PCR was performed using 60 Vbeta and 13 Jbeta primers. Assay: immunoSEQ multiplex PCR; the TCRdb copy retains only in-frame clones and omits some. The table includes 180,000 or so clones, 82% detected once. Source material: PBMCs. These receptors all come from a boy between 2 and 15 years old in good health and CMV-seronegative.

This clone turned up a few times. The chain carries TRBV7-8 and TRBJ1-1; 8 nucleotides align to TRBD1. The CDR3 is 16 residues long. Unmatched junction bases numbered 9, after V lost 5 bases and J lost 1 base. Germline V lookup: CDR1 SGHVS, CDR2 FQNEAQ. CDR3 in DNA: TGTGCCAGCAGCCCATCCTACAGGGGGACGAACACTGAAGCTTTCTTT. Translation: CASSPSYRGTNTEAFF.

The V call is TRBV7-2, the J call TRBJ1-1; D gene unclear. The CDR3 loop spans 16 amino acids. The V end lost 0 bases, the J end lost 0 bases, and 11 bases lay between the germline ends. The V gene's germline CDR1 is SGHTA and CDR2 FQGNSA. CDR3 coding DNA: TGTGCCAGCAGCTTAGCCTTCGGGGTGATGAACACTGAAGCTTTCTTT. Its translation is CASSLAFGVMNTEAFF. Full variable domain (missing parts from reference TRBV7-2 and TRBJ1-1): GAGVSQSPSNKVTEKGKDVELRCDPISGHTALYWYRQSLGQGLEFLIYFQGNSAPDKSGLPSDRFSAERTGGSVSTLTIQRTQQEDSAVYLCASSLAFGVMNTEAFFGQGTRLTVV.

The rearrangement uses TRBV6-5 and TRBJ2-7; 7 bases map to TRBD1. This CDR3 has 15 residues. From germline, CDR1 is MNHEY and CDR2 SVGAGI. J gave up 0 bases and V 6 bases, and 8 bases lay outside the gene matches. The chain's CDR3 is CASSTGTASSYEQYF. In nucleotides, the CDR3 is TGTGCCAGCAGCACCGGGACAGCGTCCTCCTACGAGCAGTACTTC.

The chain uses TRBV21-1 and TRBJ2-5; the DNA was not compared with TRBD2, the D call given in the table. TRBV21-1 is termed a pseudogene. The CDR3 runs to 15 residues. CDR3 residues: CASSRVSSFQETQYF. DNA for the CDR3: TGTGCCAGCAGCAGGGTATCTAGTTTCCAAGAGACCCAGTACTTC.

The chain is built from TRBV19 and TRBJ2-2; a possible D gene is TRBD1 (6 bases). CDR1 LNHDA and CDR2 SQIVND come from the germline V gene (reference sequence). V was cut by 5 bases and J by 4 bases, with 11 bases left in between. The CDR3 is 14 amino acids. In DNA, the CDR3 is TGTGCCAGTAGTGCCTTCAGGGGCACCGGGGAGCTGTTTTTT. Translating it yields CASSAFRGTGELFF. The full variable domain, with the rest looked up from reference TRBV19 and TRBJ2-2, is DGGITQSPKYLFRKEGQNVTLSCEQNLNHDAMYWYRQDPGQGLRLIYYSQIVNDFQKGDIAEGYSVSREKKESFPLTVTSAQKNPTAFYLCASSAFRGTGELFFGEGSRLTVL.

The chain is built from TRBV5-1 and TRBJ2-7; 9 positions agree with TRBD1. Unmatched junction bases numbered 6, after V lost 5 bases and J lost 3 bases. The CDR3 is 14 amino acids. From germline, CDR1 is SGHRS and CDR2 YFSETQ. CDR3 in amino acids: CASRSGTGSYEQYF. Here the CDR3 DNA reads TGCGCCAGCAGATCGGGGACAGGGAGCTACGAGCAGTACTTC.